The source of this T cell receptor beta chain is a study of cytomegalovirus exposure and HLA in healthy donors. V dropped 0 bases and J dropped 7 bases, with 10 bases sitting between them. This CDR3 is 13 amino acids long. Germline-derived CDR1 and CDR2 are GTSNPN and SVGIG (reference sequence). On this clone: Antigen: not known.

Broader study findings: Common viral pathogens (according to a later analysis) appeared linked to several of the most significant clusters. Cytomegalovirus association was listed for approximately 160 TCR beta chains. The dataset shows that most TCR sequences were rare, while some public TCRs occurred in many donors.

In the PCR, 60 Vbeta and 13 Jbeta primers were used. TCRdb's table, derived via immunoSEQ multiplex PCR, lists solely in-frame clones and lacks some. The profile shows 150,000 to 170,000 clones, about 74% of them singletons. The chain is built from TRBV30 and TRBJ2-1, with D possibly TRBD1 on 5 matching bases. The sequenced sample was PBMCs. The clonotype was recovered from a middle-aged woman in good health and CMV-seronegative. This CDR3 reads CAWSVRGGNEQFF. The DNA for the CDR3 is TGTGCCTGGAGTGTTAGGGGTGGGAATGAGCAGTTCTTC.